This T cell receptor (beta chain) was observed in a study of cytomegalovirus exposure and HLA in healthy donors. Whole-study results and caveats: Later, an analysis found that TCR clusters from the first cohort tended to co-occur in the 120 validation repertoires.

Assay: immunoSEQ multiplex PCR; the TCRdb copy retains only in-frame clones and omits some. Found here are fewer than 250,000 clones, more than 75% of them singletons; the top ten hold roughly 2%. About this clone itself: Its cognate antigen is unknown.

The source is a woman aged 18-29 years in good health and CMV-seropositive. Sample: PBMCs.

The CDR3 DNA reads as TGTGCCAGCAGCCATACAGGATTGGGAACTGAAGCTTTCTTT. Its translation is CASSHTGLGTEAFF. V usage is TRBV14 and J usage is TRBJ1-1; D is possibly TRBD1 (5 bases). V lost 3 bases and J 5 bases, leaving 13 bases between the germline ends. Per the germline V gene, CDR1 is SGHDN and CDR2 is FVKESK. This CDR3 has 14 residues.